This T cell receptor beta chain was observed in a study of human T cells and chemical hapten exposure. In TCRdb, the RACE reads were re-called with MiXCR into one record per CDR3 protein. Of 50,000 or so distinct CDR3 sequences in the sample, 9.3% were seen once. Study-level results: Expanded TCRs grouped into significantly more large CDR3 similarity clusters than controls produced. A positive correlation with patch test score was found for PT1 expanded TCR counts. Because they had alopecia, donors may respond immunologically unlike healthy people.

Indicated time point: patch test 1, 2 weeks after DPC sensitization. The treatment: therapeutic diphenylcyclopropenone sensitization with weekly scalp DPC. CDR3 length: 15 residues. CDR1 is MNHNS, CDR2 SASEGT, per germline. The V end was cut by 5 bases, the J end by 4 bases, with 15 bases between. In regard to this clonotype: The target antigen is unknown.

The chain employs TRBV6-1 and TRBJ2-1, with TRBD2 as a possible D gene (6 bases). The input for sequencing was whole blood, taken in connection with sensitization to the hapten diphenylcyclopropenone (DPC). The sequence was collected from a woman aged 45 to 65 with alopecia areata. Some clones in this sample may be carry-over from other donors' samples. The CDR3 DNA reads as TGTGCCAGCAGTCCGCGGGATCGTGGGTACAATGAGCAGTTCTTC. This translates into CASSPRDRGYNEQFF.